This T cell receptor (beta chain) came from a study of T cells after yellow fever vaccination. Study-wide findings and caveats: Bulk-population clonotypes that are abundant could appear as contaminants in FACS-sorted repertoires.

With respect to this clonotype: Its antigen is not known.

TCRdb re-called the 5' RACE reads through MiXCR, storing one row per CDR3 protein. Seen here are 500,000 to 550,000 distinct CDR3 sequences, 20% to 25% observed once, and the top ten hold about 15%. V dropped 1 base and J dropped 6 bases, with 16 bases sitting between them. The length of the CDR3 is 16 residues. The germline CDR1 and CDR2 sequences are LNHNV and YYDKDF (reference sequence). The source is a man aged 18-30 years who received the YFV17D yellow fever vaccine. The chain is built from TRBV15 and TRBJ2-1; D perhaps matches TRBD1 (5 bases). Sample: PBMCs, taken roughly 20 days after the first yellow fever vaccination. The CDR3 loop is CATSRVAEGDRNEQFF. In DNA, the CDR3 is TGTGCCACCAGCAGAGTCGCGGAAGGGGATCGCAATGAGCAGTTCTTC. The full variable domain, its missing parts supplied by reference TRBV15 and TRBJ2-1, is DAMVIQNPRYQVTQFGKPVTLSCSQTLNHNVMYWYQQKSSQAPKLLFHYYDKDFNNEADTPDNFQSRRPNTSFCFLDIRSPGLGDTAMYLCATSRVAEGDRNEQFFGPGTRLTVL.